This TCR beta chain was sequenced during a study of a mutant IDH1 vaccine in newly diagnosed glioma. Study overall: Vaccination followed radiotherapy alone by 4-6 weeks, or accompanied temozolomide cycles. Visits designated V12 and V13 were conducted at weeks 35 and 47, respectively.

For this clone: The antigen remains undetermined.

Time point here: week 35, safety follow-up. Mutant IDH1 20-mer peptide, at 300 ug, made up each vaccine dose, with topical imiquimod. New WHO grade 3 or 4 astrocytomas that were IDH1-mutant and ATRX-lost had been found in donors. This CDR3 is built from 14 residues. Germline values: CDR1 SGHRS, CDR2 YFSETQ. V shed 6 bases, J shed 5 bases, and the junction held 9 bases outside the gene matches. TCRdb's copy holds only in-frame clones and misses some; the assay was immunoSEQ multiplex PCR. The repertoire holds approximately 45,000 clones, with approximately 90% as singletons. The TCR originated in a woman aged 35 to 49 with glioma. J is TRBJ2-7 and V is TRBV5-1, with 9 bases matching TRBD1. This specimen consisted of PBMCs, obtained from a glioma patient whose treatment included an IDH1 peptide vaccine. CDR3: CASNYGTGSNEQYF. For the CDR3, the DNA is TGCGCCAGCAACTACGGGACAGGGAGCAACGAGCAGTACTTC.